The 15 T cell receptor beta chains listed next were all sequenced from one sample in a study of blood T cell repertoires in COVID-19. The data were produced by immunoSEQ multiplex PCR, yet TCRdb's version contains in-frame clones alone and is incomplete. Of some 140,000 clones listed, roughly 80% were seen once; the top ten hold around 8.4%. Material for sequencing was PBMCs or T cells enriched from blood (not recorded which). The receptors shown here come from a man aged 50 or older who had recovered from COVID-19.

The V and J genes are TRBV27 and TRBJ1-5, with 10 nucleotides matching TRBD1. The CDR3 loop spans 15 amino acids. The germline gives CDR1 MNHEY, CDR2 SMNVEV (reference sequence). The V and J ends lost 5 bases and 4 bases, in that order; junction bases with no gene match: 5. The CDR3 DNA is TGTGCCAGCAGTGCACCGGGACAGGGGAATCAGCCCCAGCATTTT. It specifies CASSAPGQGNQPQHF.

J is TRBJ2-2 and V is TRBV7-3; TRBD1 matches 12 bases. Per germline, CDR1 SGHTA and CDR2 FQGTGA. This CDR3 is 16 amino acids long. V shed 1 base and J 7 bases; nucleotides not matched to a gene: 4. CDR3 amino acids: CASSLRGQGAGGELFF. CDR3 in DNA: TGTGCCAGCAGCTTAAGGGGACAGGGGGCTGGCGGGGAGCTGTTTTTT.

V is TRBV7-8 and J is TRBJ1-4; 7 positions match TRBD1. J was trimmed by 3 bases and V by 0 bases; bases with no gene match: 4. Germline assignment: CDR1 SGHVS and CDR2 FQNEAQ. CDR3 length equals 16 residues. The CDR3 region is CASSLAERGPNEKLFF. The CDR3 DNA follows: TGTGCCAGCAGCTTAGCCGAGAGGGGGCCTAATGAAAAACTGTTTTTT.

The chain links TRBV29-1 to TRBJ2-2; D call uncertain. CDR1 is SQVTM and CDR2 is ANQGSEA in the germline V gene. Trimming cost V 6 bases and J 4 bases, with 12 bases left between them. CDR3 size: 13 residues. The DNA of the CDR3 is TGCAGCGTAATGAGGCAGTCCACCGGGGAGCTGTTTTTT. Its translation: CSVMRQSTGELFF.

In this sample, this clone turned up a few times. The CDR3 is CAISDQDYTEAFF. The CDR3 coding sequence is TGTGCCATCAGTGACCAGGACTACACTGAAGCTTTCTTT. The chain recombines TRBV10-3 with TRBJ1-1; D gene uncertain. Per the germline V gene, CDR1 is ENHRY and CDR2 is SYGVKD. V shed 3 bases and J shed 3 bases, with 8 bases lying between them. The CDR3 consists of 13 residues.

The V and J genes are TRBV29-1 and TRBJ2-2, with 10 bases that match TRBD1. The CDR3 covers 16 residues. Germline assignment: CDR1 SQVTM and CDR2 ANQGSEA. J lost 4 bases, V lost 1 base, and 6 bases had no gene match. The CDR3 bases are TGCAGCGTTGAAGTCGAGCGGACAGGGGGCACCGGGGAGCTGTTTTTT. Translated: CSVEVERTGGTGELFF.

CDR3 region: CASSLSGVDTQYF. For the CDR3, the DNA is TGTGCCAGCAGTTTAAGCGGGGTAGATACGCAGTATTTT. This chain uses TRBV27 with TRBJ2-3; 7 nucleotides match TRBD2. The germline gives CDR1 MNHEY, CDR2 SMNVEV (reference sequence). Losses at the gene ends were 2 bases for V and 5 bases for J; bases not matched to a gene: 1. This CDR3 region has 13 residues.

The rearrangement uses TRBV9 and TRBJ1-4; the D is unclear. CDR1 is SGDLS, CDR2 YYNGEE, per germline. Trimming pared 0 bases from V and 8 bases from J, leaving 14 bases between. This CDR3 contains 15 residues. CDR3 bases: TGTGCCAGCAGCGTAGGCGGTCGATCGGGGGAAAAACTGTTTTTT. This translates into CASSVGGRSGEKLFF. Full variable domain (outside the CDR3, taken from reference TRBV9 and TRBJ1-4): DSGVTQTPKHLITATGQRVTLRCSPRSGDLSVYWYQQSLDQGLQFLIQYYNGEERAKGNILERFSAQQFPDLHSELNLSSLELGDSALYFCASSVGGRSGEKLFFGSGTQLSVL.

The CDR3 loop reads CASSRTSGGRNTGELFF. DNA for the CDR3: TGTGCCAGCAGCCGCACTAGCGGGGGGCGGAACACCGGGGAGCTGTTTTTT. The V gene is TRBV7-3, the J gene TRBJ2-2; 12 bases align to TRBD2. J was trimmed by 1 base and V by 5 bases; bases with no gene match: 5. Germline CDR1 is SGHTA and CDR2 is FQGTGA. This CDR3 comprises 17 residues.

V and J are TRBV7-2 and TRBJ2-7; D uncertain. The ends were cut back, 2 bases at V and 7 bases at J, with 15 bases in the middle. The CDR3 loop spans 14 amino acids. CDR1 is SGHTA, CDR2 FQGNSA, per germline. In DNA, the CDR3 is TGTGCCAGCAGCTTACCCCGTATCTACGGTGAGCAGTACTTC. It encodes CASSLPRIYGEQYF.

The chain links TRBV6-5 to TRBJ1-1; D not resolved. Trimming shortened V by 5 bases and J by 1 base, and 5 bases separated the two germline ends. The CDR3 totals 12 residues. CDR1 and CDR2 from the germline V gene are MNHEY and SVGAGI. CDR3 protein: CASSPGNTEAFF. DNA for the CDR3: TGTGCCAGCAGTCCGGGGAACACTGAAGCTTTCTTT.

The table lists this clone with a few counts. The chain employs TRBV2 and TRBJ1-6, with D maybe TRBD1 (5 bases). This CDR3 contains 13 residues. CDR1 is SNHLY, CDR2 FYNNEI, per germline. V gave up 3 bases and J gave up 8 bases, with 8 bases separating them. CDR3 sequence: CASSDREDSPLHF. In DNA form, the CDR3 reads TGTGCCAGCAGTGACAGGGAGGATTCACCCCTCCACTTT.

The chain employs TRBV27 and TRBJ2-5, with 9 bases fitting TRBD2. The CDR3 has 14 amino acids. With V trimmed by 3 bases and J by 5 bases, 4 bases remained unmatched. Germline loops: CDR1 MNHEY, CDR2 SMNVEV (reference sequence). CDR3 in DNA: TGTGCCAGCAGTTTTAGCGGGGGCACGGAGACCCAGTACTTC. This codes for CASSFSGGTETQYF.

The chain employs TRBV9 and TRBJ2-2; TRBD1 matches at 9 bases. The CDR3 extends over 17 amino acids. The germline V gene has CDR1 SGDLS and CDR2 YYNGEE. V was pared by 3 bases and J by 3 bases, with 9 bases of the junction left unmatched. The CDR3 sequence: CASSALDRGRDTGELFF. CDR3 DNA: TGTGCCAGCAGCGCTCTGGACAGGGGAAGGGACACCGGGGAGCTGTTTTTT. The variable domain in full, with the rest retrieved from reference TRBV9 and TRBJ2-2, is DSGVTQTPKHLITATGQRVTLRCSPRSGDLSVYWYQQSLDQGLQFLIQYYNGEERAKGNILERFSAQQFPDLHSELNLSSLELGDSALYFCASSALDRGRDTGELFFGEGSRLTVL.

The chain joins TRBV6-1 to TRBJ2-3; D is undetermined. The ends were cut back, 4 bases at V and 0 bases at J, with 17 bases in the middle. This CDR3 contains 17 residues. CDR1 MNHNS and CDR2 SASEGT come from the germline V gene. In DNA, the CDR3 is TGTGCCAGCAGTGCTATGAGACTGGTTCCTAGCACAGATACGCAGTATTTT. Encoded protein: CASSAMRLVPSTDTQYF.